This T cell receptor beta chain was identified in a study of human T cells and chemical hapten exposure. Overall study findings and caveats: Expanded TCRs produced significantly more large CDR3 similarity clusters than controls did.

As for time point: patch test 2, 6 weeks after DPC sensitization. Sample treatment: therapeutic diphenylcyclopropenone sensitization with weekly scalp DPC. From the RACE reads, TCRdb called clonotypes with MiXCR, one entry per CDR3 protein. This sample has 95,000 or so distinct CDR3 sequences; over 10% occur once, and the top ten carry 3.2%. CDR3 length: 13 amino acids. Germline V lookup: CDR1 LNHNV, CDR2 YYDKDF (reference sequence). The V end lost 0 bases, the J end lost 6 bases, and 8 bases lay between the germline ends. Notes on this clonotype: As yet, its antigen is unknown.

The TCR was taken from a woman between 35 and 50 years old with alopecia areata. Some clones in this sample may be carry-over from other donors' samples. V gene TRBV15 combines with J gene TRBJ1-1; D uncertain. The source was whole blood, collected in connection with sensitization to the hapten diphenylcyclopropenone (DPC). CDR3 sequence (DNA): TGTGCCACCAGCAGAGACCTAGTGGCTGAAGCTTTCTTT. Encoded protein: CATSRDLVAEAFF.